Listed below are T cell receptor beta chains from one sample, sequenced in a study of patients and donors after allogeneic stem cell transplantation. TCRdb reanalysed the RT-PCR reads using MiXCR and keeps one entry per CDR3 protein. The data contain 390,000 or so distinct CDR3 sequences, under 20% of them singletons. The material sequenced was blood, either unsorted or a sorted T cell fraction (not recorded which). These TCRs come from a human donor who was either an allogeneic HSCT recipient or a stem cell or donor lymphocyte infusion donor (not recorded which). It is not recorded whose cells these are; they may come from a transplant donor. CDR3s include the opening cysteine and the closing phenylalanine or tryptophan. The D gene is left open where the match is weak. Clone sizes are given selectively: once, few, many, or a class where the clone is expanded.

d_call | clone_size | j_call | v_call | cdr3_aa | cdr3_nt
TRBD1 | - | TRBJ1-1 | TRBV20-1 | CSARRTGWNTEAFF | TGCAGTGCTAGAAGGACAGGGTGGAACACTGAAGCTTTCTTT
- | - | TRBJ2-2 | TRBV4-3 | CASSQARGLVGGELFF | TGCGCCAGCAGCCAAGCTCGGGGGCTCGTGGGCGGGGAGCTGTTTTTT
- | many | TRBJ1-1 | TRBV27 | CASRTDRNTEAFF | TGTGCCAGCAGGACGGATAGGAACACTGAAGCTTTCTTT
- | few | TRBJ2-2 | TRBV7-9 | CASSLILDPNTGELFF | TGTGCCAGCAGCTTAATCCTCGATCCGAACACCGGGGAGCTGTTTTTT
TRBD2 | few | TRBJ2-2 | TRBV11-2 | CASSLGPGLHTGELFF | TGTGCCAGCAGCTTAGGACCGGGACTACACACCGGGGAGCTGTTTTTT
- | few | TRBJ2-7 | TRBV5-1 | CASSENWHEQYF | TGCGCCAGCAGTGAGAACTGGCACGAGCAGTACTTC
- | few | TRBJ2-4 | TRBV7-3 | CASSLVIGNIQYF | TGTGCCAGCAGTTTAGTAATCGGTAACATTCAGTACTTC
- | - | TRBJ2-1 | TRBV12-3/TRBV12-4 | CASSSGQPRGNEQFF | TGTGCCAGCAGCTCCGGACAACCAAGGGGGAATGAGCAGTTCTTC
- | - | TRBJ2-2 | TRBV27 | CASTAKNCF | TGTGCCAGCACCGCTAAAAATTGTTTT
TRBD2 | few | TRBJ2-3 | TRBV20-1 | CSARDTTSGRPDTQYF | TGCAGTGCTAGAGATACGACTAGCGGGAGACCAGATACGCAGTATTTT
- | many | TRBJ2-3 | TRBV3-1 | CASSPDSPDTQYF | TGTGCCAGCAGCCCCGACTCGCCAGATACGCAGTATTTT
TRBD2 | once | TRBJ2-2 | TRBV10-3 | CAIRKIAGGTGELFF | TGTGCCATCAGGAAAATAGCGGGGGGAACCGGGGAGCTGTTTTTT
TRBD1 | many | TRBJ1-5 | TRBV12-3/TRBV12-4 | CASSLGQGINQPQHF | TGTGCCAGCAGTTTGGGACAGGGGATCAATCAGCCCCAGCATTTT
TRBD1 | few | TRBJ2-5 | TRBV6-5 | CASSYLDRGQETQYF | TGTGCCAGCAGTTACCTGGACAGGGGCCAAGAGACCCAGTACTTC
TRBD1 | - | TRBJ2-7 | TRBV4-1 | CASSHPRQGANSYEQYF | TGCGCCAGCAGCCACCCCCGACAGGGGGCCAACTCCTACGAGCAGTACTTC
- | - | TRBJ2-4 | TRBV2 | CASRAEGARDIQYF | TGTGCCAGCAGGGCAGAAGGGGCCAGGGACATTCAGTACTTC